This T cell receptor beta chain stems from a study of blood T cells in healthy people across ages. Together with a sample-barcoded 5' primer, a J-beta primer mix was included in a second PCR lasting about 7 to 11 cycles. TCRdb processed the 5' RACE reads anew with MiXCR; each CDR3 protein has one entry. The sample contains 760,000 or so distinct CDR3 sequences, around a quarter of which appear only once. J lost 6 bases, V lost 1 base, and 8 bases had no gene match. The CDR3 totals 15 residues. Germline V gene data show CDR1 as MGHRA and CDR2 as YSYEKL. These records were also assigned to another study, of T cells of mothers and their children. As reported in that work: Donation came from a few healthy Caucasian mothers together with their six children.

The sample comprised blood. The receptor comes from a boy under 18 in good health. The chain carries TRBV4-1 and TRBJ2-7; 8 bases are a match to TRBD2. The CDR3 loop is CASSQGLGLDSEQYF. The DNA of the CDR3 is TGCGCCAGCAGCCAAGGTTTGGGACTAGATTCCGAGCAGTACTTC.